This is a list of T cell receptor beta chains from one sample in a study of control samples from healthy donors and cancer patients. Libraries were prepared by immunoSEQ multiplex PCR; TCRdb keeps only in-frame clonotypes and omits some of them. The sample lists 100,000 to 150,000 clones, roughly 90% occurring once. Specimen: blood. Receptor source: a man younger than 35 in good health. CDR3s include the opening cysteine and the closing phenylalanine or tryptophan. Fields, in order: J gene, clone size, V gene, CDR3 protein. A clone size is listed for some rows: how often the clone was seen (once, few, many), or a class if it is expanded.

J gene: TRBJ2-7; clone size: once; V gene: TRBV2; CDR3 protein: CASRGPSYEQYF
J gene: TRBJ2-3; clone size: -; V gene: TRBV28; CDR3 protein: CASTPRGLRITDTQYF
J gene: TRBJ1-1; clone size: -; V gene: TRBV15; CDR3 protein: CATSRGTQGAEAFF
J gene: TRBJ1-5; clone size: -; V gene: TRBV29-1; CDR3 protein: CSVGGPGTNQPQHF
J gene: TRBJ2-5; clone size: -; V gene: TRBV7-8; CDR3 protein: CASSPTSGSETQYF
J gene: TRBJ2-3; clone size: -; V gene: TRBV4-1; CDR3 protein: CASSQPSDTQYF
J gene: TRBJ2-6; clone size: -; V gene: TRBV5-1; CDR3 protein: CASSLGQTVTSGANVLTF
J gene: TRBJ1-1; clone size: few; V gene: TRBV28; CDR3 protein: CASSGQGTEAFF
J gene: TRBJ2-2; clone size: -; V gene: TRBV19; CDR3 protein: CASSLVGELFF
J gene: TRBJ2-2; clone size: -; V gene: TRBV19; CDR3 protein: CASSAPWGSNTGELFF
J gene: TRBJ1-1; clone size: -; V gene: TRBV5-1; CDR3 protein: CASSLVGGPGTEAFF
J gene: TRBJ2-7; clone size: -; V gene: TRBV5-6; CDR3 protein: CASSSPGQGLYF
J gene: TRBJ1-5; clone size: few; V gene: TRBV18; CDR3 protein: CASSQDRNQPQHF
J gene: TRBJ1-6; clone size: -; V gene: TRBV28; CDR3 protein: CASTRTPSSYNSPLHF
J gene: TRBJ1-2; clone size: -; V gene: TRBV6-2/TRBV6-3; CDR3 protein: CASSYEGDYGYTF
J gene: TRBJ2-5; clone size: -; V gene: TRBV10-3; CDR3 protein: CAISPGHQETQYF
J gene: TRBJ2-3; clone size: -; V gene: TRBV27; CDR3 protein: CASSFLVGTDTQYF
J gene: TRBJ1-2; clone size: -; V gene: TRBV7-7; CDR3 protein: CASSLERGLNYGYTF
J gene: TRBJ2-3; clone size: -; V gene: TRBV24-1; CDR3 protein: CATRGAGTDTQYF
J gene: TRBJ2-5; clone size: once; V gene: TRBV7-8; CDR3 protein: CASSLGAVRQETQYF
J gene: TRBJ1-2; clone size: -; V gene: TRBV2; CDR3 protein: CASTPGQGTYGYTF
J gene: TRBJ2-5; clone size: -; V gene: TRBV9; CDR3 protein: CASSLQPGGGETQYF
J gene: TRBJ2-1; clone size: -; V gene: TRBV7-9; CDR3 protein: CASTSGSSGARFF
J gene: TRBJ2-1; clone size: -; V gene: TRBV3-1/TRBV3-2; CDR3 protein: CASSHDRGPRRRQFF
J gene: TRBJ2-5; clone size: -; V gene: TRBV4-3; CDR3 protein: CASSPLRTQPGETQYF
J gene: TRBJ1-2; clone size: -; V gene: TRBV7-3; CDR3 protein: CASSATGQGYGYTF
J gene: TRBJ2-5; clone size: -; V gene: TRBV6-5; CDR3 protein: CASSYRPGRGQETQYF
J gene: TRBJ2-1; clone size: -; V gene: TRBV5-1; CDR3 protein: CASSSGTSGSNEQFF
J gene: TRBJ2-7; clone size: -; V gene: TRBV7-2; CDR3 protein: CASSSAGTHEQYF
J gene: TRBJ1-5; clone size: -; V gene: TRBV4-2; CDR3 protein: CASSQGGNQPQHF
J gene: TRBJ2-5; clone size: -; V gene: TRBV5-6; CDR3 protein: CASSLAGTQETQYF
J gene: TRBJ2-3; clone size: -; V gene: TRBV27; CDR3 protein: CASRKYPDTQYF
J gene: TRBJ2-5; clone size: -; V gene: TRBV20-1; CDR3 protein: CSASVRGETQYF
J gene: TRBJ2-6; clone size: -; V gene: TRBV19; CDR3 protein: CASQDGALGSGANVLTF
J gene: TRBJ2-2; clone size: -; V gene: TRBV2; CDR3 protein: CASIGGTAGELFF
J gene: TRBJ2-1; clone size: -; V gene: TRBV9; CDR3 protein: CASSGGSSYNEQFF
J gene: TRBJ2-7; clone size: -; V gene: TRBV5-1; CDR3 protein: CASSSDRGHEQYF
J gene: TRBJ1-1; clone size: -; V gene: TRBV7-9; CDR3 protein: CASSFSGEAFF
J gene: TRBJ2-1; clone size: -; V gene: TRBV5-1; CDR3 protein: CASSVLAGYNEQFF
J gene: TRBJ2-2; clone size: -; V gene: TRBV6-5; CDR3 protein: CASSYNAASTGELFF
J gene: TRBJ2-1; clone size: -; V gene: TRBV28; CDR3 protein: CASTANYNEQFF
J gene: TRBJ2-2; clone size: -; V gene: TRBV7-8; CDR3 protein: CASSDDKGVRDTGELFF
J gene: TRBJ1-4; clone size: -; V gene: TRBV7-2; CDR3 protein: CASSLAYQSNEKLFF
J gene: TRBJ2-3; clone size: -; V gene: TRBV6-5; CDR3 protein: CASSSDRTGTDTQYF
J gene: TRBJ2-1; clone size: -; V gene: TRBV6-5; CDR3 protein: CASSYSGPNNEQFF
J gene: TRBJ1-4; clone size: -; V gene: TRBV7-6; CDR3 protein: CASSLEMWAGGEKLFF
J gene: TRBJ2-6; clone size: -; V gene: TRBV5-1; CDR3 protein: CASSLGQGAYGANVLTF
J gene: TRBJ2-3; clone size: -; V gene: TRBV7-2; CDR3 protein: CASSPRFLVDTQYF
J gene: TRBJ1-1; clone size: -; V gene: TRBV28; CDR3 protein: CATALGAAEAFF
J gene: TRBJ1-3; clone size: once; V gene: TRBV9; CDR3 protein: CASTRRLEAGNTIYF
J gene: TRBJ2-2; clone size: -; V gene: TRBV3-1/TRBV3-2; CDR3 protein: CASSQEGGSGELFF
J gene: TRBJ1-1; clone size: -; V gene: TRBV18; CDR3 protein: CASSPPGVNTEAFF